This TCR beta chain was sequenced during a study of blood T cell repertoires in COVID-19. Study background: The origin of the acute and convalescent COVID-19 samples was the United States, Italy and Spain.

The participants were between 18 and 89 years old and came from some 23 US areas. TCRdb's table, derived via immunoSEQ multiplex PCR, lists solely in-frame clones and lacks some. The sample gives fewer than 300,000 clones, roughly 90% of which show up once; 1.1% is in the top ten. Losses at the gene ends were 1 base for V and 4 bases for J; bases not matched to a gene: 4. The CDR3 runs 16 residues. CDR1 and CDR2 (germline): SGDLS, YYNGEE. A remark on this clone: The sample contains more than one DNA sequence encoding this CDR3.

The specimen was PBMCs or T cells enriched from blood (not recorded which). This chain links TRBV9 with TRBJ2-1; 11 nucleotides agree with TRBD2. The receptor comes from a woman younger than 45 who had recovered from COVID-19. This CDR3 reads CASSVSGTSGYNEQFF. The CDR3 bases are TGTGCCAGCAGCGTATCCGGGACTAGCGGTTACAATGAGCAGTTCTTC.